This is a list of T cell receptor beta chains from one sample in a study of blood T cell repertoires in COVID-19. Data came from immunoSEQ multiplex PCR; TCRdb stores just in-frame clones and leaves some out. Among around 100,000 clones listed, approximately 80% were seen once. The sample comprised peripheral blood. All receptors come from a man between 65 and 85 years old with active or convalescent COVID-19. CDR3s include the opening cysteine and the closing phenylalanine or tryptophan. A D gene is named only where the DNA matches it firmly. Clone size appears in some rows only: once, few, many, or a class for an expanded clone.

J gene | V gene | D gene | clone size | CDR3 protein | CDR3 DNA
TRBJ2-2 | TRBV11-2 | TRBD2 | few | CASIIESGRARNGELFF | TGTGCCAGCATCATTGAAAGCGGGAGGGCCCGGAACGGGGAGCTGTTTTTT
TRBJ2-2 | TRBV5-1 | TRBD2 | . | CASSLAATSLRGELFF | TGCGCCAGCAGCTTGGCCGCGACTAGCTTACGCGGGGAGCTGTTTTTT
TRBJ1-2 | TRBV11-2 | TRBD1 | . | CASSSSTGAPTYGYTF | TGTGCCAGCAGCTCATCGACAGGGGCTCCTACCTATGGCTACACCTTC
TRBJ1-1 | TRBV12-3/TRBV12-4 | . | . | CASSFAGEAFF | TGTGCCAGCAGTTTTGCGGGTGAAGCTTTCTTT
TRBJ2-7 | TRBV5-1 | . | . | CASSLESTSYEQYF | TGCGCCAGCAGCTTGGAGAGTACCTCCTACGAGCAGTACTTC
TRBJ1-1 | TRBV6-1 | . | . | CASSDRDLNTEAFF | TGTGCCAGCAGTGACAGGGATCTGAACACTGAAGCTTTCTTT
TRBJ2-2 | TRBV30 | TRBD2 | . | CAWSVRGSLAGITGELFF | TGTGCCTGGAGTGTACGGGGTTCACTAGCGGGAATCACCGGGGAGCTGTTTTTT
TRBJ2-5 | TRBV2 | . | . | CASSEYSQETQYF | TGTGCCAGCAGTGAATACTCACAAGAGACCCAGTACTTC
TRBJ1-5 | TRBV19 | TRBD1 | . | CASRQGAGQPQHF | TGTGCCAGTAGACAGGGGGCAGGTCAGCCCCAGCATTTT
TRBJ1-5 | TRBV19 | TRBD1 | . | CASSVLGTGGRSQPQHF | TGTGCCAGTAGTGTACTAGGTACAGGGGGACGTAGTCAGCCCCAGCATTTT
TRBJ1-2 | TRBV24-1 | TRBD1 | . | CATSDLWGTGIYGYTF | TGTGCCACCAGTGATTTATGGGGGACAGGGATCTATGGCTACACCTTC
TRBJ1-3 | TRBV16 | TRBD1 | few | CASSQFGTGGGGNTIYF | TGTGCCAGCAGCCAGTTCGGGACAGGGGGCGGAGGAAACACCATATATTTT
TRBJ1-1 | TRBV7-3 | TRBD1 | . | CASSPRTGGVTEAFF | TGTGCCAGCAGCCCCCGGACAGGGGGCGTAACTGAAGCTTTCTTT
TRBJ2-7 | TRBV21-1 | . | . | CASSKTSGNYEQYF | TGTGCCAGCAGCAAGACTAGCGGGAACTACGAGCAGTACTTC
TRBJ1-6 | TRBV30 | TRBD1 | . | CAWSFRGTGSSPLHF | TGTGCCTGGAGTTTCAGGGGGACAGGGAGTTCACCCCTCCACTTT
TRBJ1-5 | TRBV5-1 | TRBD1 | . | CASSLEPGGSGQPQHF | TGCGCCAGCAGCTTGGAACCAGGGGGCTCCGGTCAGCCCCAGCATTTT
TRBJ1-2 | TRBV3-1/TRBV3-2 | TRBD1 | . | CASSQEWDREGYTF | TGTGCCAGCAGCCAAGAATGGGACAGGGAAGGCTACACCTTC
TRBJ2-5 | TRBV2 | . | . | CASKGLSPRETQYF | TGTGCCAGCAAAGGACTCTCTCCTAGGGAGACCCAGTACTTC
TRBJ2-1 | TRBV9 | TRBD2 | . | CASSANPGTSGRAYNEQFF | TGTGCCAGCAGCGCCAATCCCGGGACTAGCGGGAGGGCCTACAATGAGCAGTTCTTC
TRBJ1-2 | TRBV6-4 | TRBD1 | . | CASSPGTGNNGYTF | TGTGCCAGCAGCCCCGGGACAGGGAATAATGGCTACACCTTC
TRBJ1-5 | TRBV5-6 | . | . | CASSLAKSWPNTGQPQHF | TGTGCCAGCAGCTTGGCCAAGTCGTGGCCCAATACGGGTCAGCCCCAGCATTTT
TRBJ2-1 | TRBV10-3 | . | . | CAISPAGYYNEQFF | TGTGCCATCAGTCCGGCGGGATATTACAATGAGCAGTTCTTC
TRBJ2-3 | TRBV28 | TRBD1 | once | CASGQGTEDTQYF | TGTGCCAGCGGACAGGGAACTGAAGATACGCAGTATTTT
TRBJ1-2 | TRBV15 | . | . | CATPRGDYGYTF | TGTGCCACCCCCCGGGGGGACTATGGCTACACCTTC
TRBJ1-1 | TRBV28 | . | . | CASSLPRGMNTEAFF | TGTGCCAGCAGCCTCCCGAGAGGGATGAACACTGAAGCTTTCTTT
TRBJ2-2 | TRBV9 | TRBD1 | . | CASSAGTANTGELFF | TGTGCCAGCAGCGCCGGGACAGCGAACACCGGGGAGCTGTTTTTT
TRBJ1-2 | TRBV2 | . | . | CASSEQREYGYTF | TGTGCCAGCAGTGAACAGAGGGAGTATGGCTACACCTTC
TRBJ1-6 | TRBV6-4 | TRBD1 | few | CASSDSGQEINSPLHF | TGTGCCAGCAGTGACTCCGGACAGGAAATTAATTCACCCCTCCACTTT
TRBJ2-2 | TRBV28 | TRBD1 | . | CASGDRDTGELFF | TGTGCCAGCGGGGACAGGGACACCGGGGAGCTGTTTTTT
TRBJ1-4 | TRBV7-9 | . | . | CASSPRGFEKLFF | TGTGCCAGCAGTCCGAGAGGGTTTGAAAAACTGTTTTTT
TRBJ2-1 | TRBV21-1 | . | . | CASRVPVHHSDNEQFF | TGTGCCAGCAGGGTACCAGTACACCATTCCGACAATGAGCAGTTCTTC
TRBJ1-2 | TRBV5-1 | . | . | CASHGGADNYGYTF | TGCGCCAGTCATGGAGGGGCAGATAACTATGGCTACACCTTC
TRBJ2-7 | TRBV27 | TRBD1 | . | CASRGTGATYEQYF | TGTGCCAGCAGAGGGACAGGGGCCACCTACGAGCAGTACTTC
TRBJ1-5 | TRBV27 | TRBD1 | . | CASRSGGNYQPQHF | TGTGCCAGCAGGTCAGGGGGAAATTATCAGCCCCAGCATTTT
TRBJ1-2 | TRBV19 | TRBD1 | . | CASTDGRGLSYTF | TGTGCCAGTACGGATGGCAGGGGGTTGAGCTACACCTTC
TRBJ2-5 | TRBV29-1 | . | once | CSVRGSGETQYF | TGCAGCGTTAGGGGCAGTGGGGAGACCCAGTACTTC
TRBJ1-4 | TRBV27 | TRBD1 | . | CASSLSSGTGVEKLFF | TGTGCCAGCAGTTTATCCTCCGGGACAGGGGTTGAAAAACTGTTTTTT
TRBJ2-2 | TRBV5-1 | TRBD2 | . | CASRDLLAANTGELFF | TGCGCCAGCAGAGACCTACTAGCGGCGAACACCGGGGAGCTGTTTTTT
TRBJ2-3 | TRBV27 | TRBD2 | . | CASRDPGGPTDTQYF | TGTGCCAGCAGGGATCCGGGAGGACCCACAGATACGCAGTATTTT
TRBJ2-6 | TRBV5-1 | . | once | CASSLDTAGANVLTF | TGCGCCAGCAGCTTGGATACAGCTGGGGCCAACGTCCTGACTTTC
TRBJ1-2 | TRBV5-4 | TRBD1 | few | CASSPSGTGTAYGYTF | TGTGCCAGCAGCCCGTCCGGGACAGGGACAGCCTATGGCTACACCTTC
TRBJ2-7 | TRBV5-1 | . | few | CASSFLSGLTYEQYF | TGCGCCAGCAGTTTCCTATCTGGACTGACTTACGAGCAGTACTTC
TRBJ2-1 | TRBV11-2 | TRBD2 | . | CASSLDQVTSGIRNEQFF | TGTGCCAGCAGCTTAGATCAAGTGACTAGCGGGATTCGTAATGAGCAGTTCTTC
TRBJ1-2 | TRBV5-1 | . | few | CASSLGQFNYGYTF | TGCGCCAGCAGCTTAGGACAGTTTAACTATGGCTACACCTTC
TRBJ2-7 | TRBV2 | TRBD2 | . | CASTMGTSGSSEQYF | TGTGCCAGCACTATGGGGACTAGCGGGAGTAGCGAGCAGTACTTC
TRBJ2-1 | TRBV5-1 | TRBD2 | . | CASSGTSGRNNEQFF | TGCGCCAGCAGCGGGACTAGCGGGAGAAACAATGAGCAGTTCTTC
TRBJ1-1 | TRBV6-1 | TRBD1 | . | CASSEGRTGGRMDTEAFF | TGTGCCAGCAGTGAGGGACGGACAGGGGGCCGTATGGACACTGAAGCTTTCTTT
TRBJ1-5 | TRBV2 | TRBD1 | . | CASRGTGGNQPQHF | TGTGCCAGCAGAGGAACAGGGGGGAATCAGCCCCAGCATTTT
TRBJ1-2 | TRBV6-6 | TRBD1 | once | CASNLDRDGYTF | TGTGCCAGCAATTTAGACAGGGATGGCTACACCTTC
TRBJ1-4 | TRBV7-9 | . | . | CASSLMGGLNEKLFF | TGTGCCAGCAGCTTAATGGGGGGGCTTAATGAAAAACTGTTTTTT
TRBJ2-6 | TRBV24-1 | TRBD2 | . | CATSDPGTSGSAGANVLTF | TGTGCCACCAGTGATCCCGGGACTAGCGGGAGCGCTGGGGCCAACGTCCTGACTTTC
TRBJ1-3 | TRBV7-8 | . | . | CASSLLSSGNTIYF | TGTGCCAGCAGCTTACTGAGCTCTGGAAACACCATATATTTT
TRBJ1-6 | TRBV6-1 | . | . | CASSEGQYNSPLHF | TGTGCCAGCAGTGAAGGGCAGTATAATTCACCCCTCCACTTT
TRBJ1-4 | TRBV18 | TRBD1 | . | CASSPRTGPEEKLFF | TGTGCCAGCTCACCGAGGACAGGGCCTGAGGAAAAACTGTTTTTT
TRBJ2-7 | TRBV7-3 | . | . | CASSLGPGEGYEQYF | TGTGCCAGCAGCTTAGGGCCAGGGGAGGGCTACGAGCAGTACTTC
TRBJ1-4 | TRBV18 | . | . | CASSPLADNEKLFF | TGTGCCAGCTCACCACTCGCAGATAATGAAAAACTGTTTTTT
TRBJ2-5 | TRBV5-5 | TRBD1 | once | CASSLPGGETQYF | TGTGCCAGCAGCTTGCCAGGGGGCGAGACCCAGTACTTC
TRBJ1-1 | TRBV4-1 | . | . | CASSLQQVTEAFF | TGCGCCAGCAGCCTACAACAGGTTACTGAAGCTTTCTTT
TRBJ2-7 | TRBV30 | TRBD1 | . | CAWSWDRGEQYF | TGTGCCTGGAGTTGGGACAGGGGCGAGCAGTACTTC